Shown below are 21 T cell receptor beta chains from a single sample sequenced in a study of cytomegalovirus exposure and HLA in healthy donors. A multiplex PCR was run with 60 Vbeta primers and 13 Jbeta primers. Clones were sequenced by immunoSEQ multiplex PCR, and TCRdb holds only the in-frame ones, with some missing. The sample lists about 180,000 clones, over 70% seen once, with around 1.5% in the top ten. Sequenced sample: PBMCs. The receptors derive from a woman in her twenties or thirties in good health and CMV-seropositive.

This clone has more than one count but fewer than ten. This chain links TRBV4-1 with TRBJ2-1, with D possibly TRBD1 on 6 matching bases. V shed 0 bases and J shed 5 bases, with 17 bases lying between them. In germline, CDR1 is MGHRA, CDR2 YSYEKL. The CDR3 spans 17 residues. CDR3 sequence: CASSQDLTGPMDNEQFF. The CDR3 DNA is TGCGCCAGCAGCCAAGATCTGACAGGCCCTATGGACAATGAGCAGTTCTTC.

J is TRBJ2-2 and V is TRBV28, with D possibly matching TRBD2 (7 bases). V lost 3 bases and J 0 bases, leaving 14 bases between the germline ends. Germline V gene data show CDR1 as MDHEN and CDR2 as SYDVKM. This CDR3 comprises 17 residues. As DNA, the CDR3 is TGTGCCAGCAGTTTTCTCGGGGGGCCTACGAACACCGGGGAGCTGTTTTTT. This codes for CASSFLGGPTNTGELFF.

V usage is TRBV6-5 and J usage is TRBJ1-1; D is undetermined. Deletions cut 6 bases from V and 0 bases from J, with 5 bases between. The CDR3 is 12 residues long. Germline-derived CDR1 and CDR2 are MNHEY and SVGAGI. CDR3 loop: CASRTMNTEAFF. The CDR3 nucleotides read TGTGCCAGCAGAACAATGAACACTGAAGCTTTCTTT.

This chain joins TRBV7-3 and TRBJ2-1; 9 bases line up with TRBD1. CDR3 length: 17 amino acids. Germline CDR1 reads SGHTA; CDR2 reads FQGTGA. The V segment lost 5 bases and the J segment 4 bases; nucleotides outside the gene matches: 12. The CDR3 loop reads CASSTLGGTGKYNEQFF. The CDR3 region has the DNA TGTGCCAGCAGCACGCTAGGTGGGACAGGGAAGTACAATGAGCAGTTCTTC.

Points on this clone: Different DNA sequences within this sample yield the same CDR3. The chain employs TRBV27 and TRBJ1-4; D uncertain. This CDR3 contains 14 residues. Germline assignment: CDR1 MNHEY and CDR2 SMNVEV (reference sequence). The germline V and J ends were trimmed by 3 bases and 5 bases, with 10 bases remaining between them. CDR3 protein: CASSFGQANEKLFF. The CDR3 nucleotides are TGTGCCAGCAGTTTCGGCCAGGCCAATGAAAAACTGTTTTTT.

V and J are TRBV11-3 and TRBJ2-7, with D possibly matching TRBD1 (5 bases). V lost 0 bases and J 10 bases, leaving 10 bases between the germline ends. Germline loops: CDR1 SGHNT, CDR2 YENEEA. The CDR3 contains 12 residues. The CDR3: CASSLDQGVQYF. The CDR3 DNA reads TGTGCCAGCAGCTTAGATCAAGGGGTTCAGTACTTC. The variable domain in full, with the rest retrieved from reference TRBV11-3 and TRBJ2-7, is EAGVVQSPRYKIIEKKQPVAFWCNPISGHNTLYWYLQNLGQGPELLIRYENEEAVDDSQLPKDRFSAERLKGVDSTLKIQPAELGDSAVYLCASSLDQGVQYFGPGTRLTVT.

In DNA, the CDR3 is TGTGCCAGTAGTCTACGGACTAGCGGGAGGGTCTACAATGAGCAGTTCTTC. It codes for CASSLRTSGRVYNEQFF. V is TRBV19 and J is TRBJ2-1; the match to TRBD2 covers 15 bases. Trimming took 5 bases from V and 3 from J; bases not matched to a gene: 5. The CDR3 length is 17 residues. CDR1 is LNHDA and CDR2 is SQIVND in the germline V gene (reference sequence).

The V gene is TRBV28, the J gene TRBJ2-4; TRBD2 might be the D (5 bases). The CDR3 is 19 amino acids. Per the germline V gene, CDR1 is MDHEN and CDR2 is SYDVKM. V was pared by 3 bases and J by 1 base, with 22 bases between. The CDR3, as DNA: TGTGCCAGCAGTTTTTTAGCCCGGGGTACCTTCAAGGCCAAAAACATTCAGTACTTC. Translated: CASSFLARGTFKAKNIQYF.

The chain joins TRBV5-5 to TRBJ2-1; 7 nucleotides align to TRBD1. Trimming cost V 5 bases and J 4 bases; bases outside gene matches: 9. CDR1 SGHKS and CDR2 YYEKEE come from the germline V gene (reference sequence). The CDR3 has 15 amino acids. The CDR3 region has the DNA TGTGCCAGCAGAACGACAGGGCCCGAGTACAATGAGCAGTTCTTC. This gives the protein CASRTTGPEYNEQFF.

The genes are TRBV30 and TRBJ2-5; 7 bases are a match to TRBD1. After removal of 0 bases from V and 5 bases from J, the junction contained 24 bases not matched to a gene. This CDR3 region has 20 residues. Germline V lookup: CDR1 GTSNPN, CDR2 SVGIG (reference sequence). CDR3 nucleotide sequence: TGTGCCTGGAGTGTAGCCCGAGGGGGCGGAGCCCCTGGATCTCGGGAGACCCAGTACTTC. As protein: CAWSVARGGGAPGSRETQYF. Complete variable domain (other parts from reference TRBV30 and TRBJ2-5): SQTIHQWPATLVQPVGSPLSLECTVEGTSNPNLYWYRQAAGRGLQLLFYSVGIGQISSEVPQNLSASRPQDRQFILSSKKLLLSDSGFYLCAWSVARGGGAPGSRETQYFGPGTRLLVL.

Here the CDR3 DNA reads TGTGCCTGGAGTGTAGGGGGTGAGCAGTTCTTC. Protein sequence: CAWSVGGEQFF. The rearrangement links TRBV30 to TRBJ2-1; the D gene is possibly TRBD1 (6 bases). This CDR3 has 11 amino acids. Germline values: CDR1 GTSNPN, CDR2 SVGIG (reference sequence). V was trimmed by 0 bases and J by 9 bases, leaving 6 bases between them.

CDR3 DNA sequence: TGTGCCAGCTCACCACTTCGGGCAGGGACCTACGAGCAGTACTTC. Translated, it gives CASSPLRAGTYEQYF. The V gene is TRBV18, the J gene TRBJ2-7, with D perhaps TRBD1 (5 bases). Trimming stripped 1 base from V and 2 bases from J, with 12 bases between. The CDR3 covers 15 residues. The germline V gene has CDR1 KGHSH and CDR2 LQKENI.

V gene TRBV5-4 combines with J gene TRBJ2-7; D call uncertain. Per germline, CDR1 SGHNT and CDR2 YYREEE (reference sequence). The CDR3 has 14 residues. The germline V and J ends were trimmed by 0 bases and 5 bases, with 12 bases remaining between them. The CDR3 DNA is TGTGCCAGCAGCTTGGGACTCCCCCCCAACGAGCAGTACTTC. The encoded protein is CASSLGLPPNEQYF.

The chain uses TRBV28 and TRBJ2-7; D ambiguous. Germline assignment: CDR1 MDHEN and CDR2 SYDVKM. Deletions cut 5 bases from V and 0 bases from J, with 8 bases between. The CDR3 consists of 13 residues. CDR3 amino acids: CASSPPGSYEQYF. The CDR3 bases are TGTGCCAGCAGTCCCCCCGGCTCCTACGAGCAGTACTTC.

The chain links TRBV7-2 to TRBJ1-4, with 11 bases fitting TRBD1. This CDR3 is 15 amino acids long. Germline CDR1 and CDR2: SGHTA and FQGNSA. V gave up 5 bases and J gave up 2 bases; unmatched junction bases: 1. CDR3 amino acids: CASSGTGGTNEKLFF. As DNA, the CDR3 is TGTGCCAGCAGCGGGACAGGGGGGACTAATGAAAAACTGTTTTTT. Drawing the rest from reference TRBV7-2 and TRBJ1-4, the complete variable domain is GAGVSQSPSNKVTEKGKDVELRCDPISGHTALYWYRQSLGQGLEFLIYFQGNSAPDKSGLPSDRFSAERTGGSVSTLTIQRTQQEDSAVYLCASSGTGGTNEKLFFGSGTQLSVL.

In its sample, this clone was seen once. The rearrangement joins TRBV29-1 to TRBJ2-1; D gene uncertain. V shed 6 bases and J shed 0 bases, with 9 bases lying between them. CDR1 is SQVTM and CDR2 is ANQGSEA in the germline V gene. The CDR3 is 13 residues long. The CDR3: CSVTLSSYNEQFF. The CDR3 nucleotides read TGCAGCGTAACGCTGAGCTCCTACAATGAGCAGTTCTTC.

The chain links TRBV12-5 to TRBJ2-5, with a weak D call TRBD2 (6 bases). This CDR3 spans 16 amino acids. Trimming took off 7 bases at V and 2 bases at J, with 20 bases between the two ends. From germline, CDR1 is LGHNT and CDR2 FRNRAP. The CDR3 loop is CASAPEGLARQETQYF. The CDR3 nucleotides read TGTGCTAGTGCCCCGGAGGGGCTAGCGAGACAAGAGACCCAGTACTTC.

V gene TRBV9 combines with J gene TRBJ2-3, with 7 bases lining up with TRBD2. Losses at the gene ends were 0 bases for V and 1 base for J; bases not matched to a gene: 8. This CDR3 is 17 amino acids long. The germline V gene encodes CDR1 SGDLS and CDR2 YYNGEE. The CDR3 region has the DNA TGTGCCAGCAGCGTAGGTAGCCTAGCGGATGGCACAGATACGCAGTATTTT. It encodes CASSVGSLADGTDTQYF.

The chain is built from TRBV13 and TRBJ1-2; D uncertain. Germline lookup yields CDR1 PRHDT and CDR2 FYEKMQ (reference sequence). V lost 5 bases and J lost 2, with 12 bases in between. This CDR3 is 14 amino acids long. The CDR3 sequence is CASSTRERNYGYTF. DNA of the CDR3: TGTGCCAGCAGCACTCGGGAGCGGAACTATGGCTACACCTTC.

CDR3 amino acids: CASSVGDSFSYEQYF. CDR3 nucleotide sequence: TGTGCCAGCAGCGTAGGTGACAGCTTCTCCTACGAGCAGTACTTC. V is TRBV9 and J is TRBJ2-7; D may be TRBD1 (5 bases). The germline V gene has CDR1 SGDLS and CDR2 YYNGEE. The V and J ends lost 0 bases and 0 bases respectively, with 10 bases between them. The CDR3 has 15 amino acids. The full variable domain, its missing parts supplied by reference TRBV9 and TRBJ2-7, is DSGVTQTPKHLITATGQRVTLRCSPRSGDLSVYWYQQSLDQGLQFLIQYYNGEERAKGNILERFSAQQFPDLHSELNLSSLELGDSALYFCASSVGDSFSYEQYFGPGTRLTVT.

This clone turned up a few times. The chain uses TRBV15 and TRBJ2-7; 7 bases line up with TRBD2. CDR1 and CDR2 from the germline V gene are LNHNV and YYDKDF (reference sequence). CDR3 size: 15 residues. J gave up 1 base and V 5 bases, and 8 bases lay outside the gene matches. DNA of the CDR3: TGTGCCACCAGCGTCCTTAGCGGGCTGTCCTACGAGCAGTACTTC. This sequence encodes CATSVLSGLSYEQYF.